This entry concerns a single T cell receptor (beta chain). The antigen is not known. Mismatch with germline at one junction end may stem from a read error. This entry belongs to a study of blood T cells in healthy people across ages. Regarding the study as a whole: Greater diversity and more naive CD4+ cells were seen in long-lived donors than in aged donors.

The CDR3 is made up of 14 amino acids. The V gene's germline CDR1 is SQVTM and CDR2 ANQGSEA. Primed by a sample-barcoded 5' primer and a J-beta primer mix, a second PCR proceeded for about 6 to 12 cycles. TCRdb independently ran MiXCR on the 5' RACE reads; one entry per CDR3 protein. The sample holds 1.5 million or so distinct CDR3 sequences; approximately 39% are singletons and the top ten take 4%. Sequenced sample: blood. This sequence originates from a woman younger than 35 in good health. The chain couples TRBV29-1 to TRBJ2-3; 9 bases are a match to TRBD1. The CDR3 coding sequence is TGCAGCGCTCTAGACAGGGGGGTTATAGATTCGCAGTATTTT. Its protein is CSALDRGVIDSQYF.